This entry describes one T cell receptor (beta chain). The source of the sample is a study of blood T cell repertoires in COVID-19. The V and J ends lost 5 bases and 2 bases, in that order; junction bases with no gene match: 4. Germline values: CDR1 MNHEY, CDR2 SVGAGI. This CDR3 has 15 residues. TCRdb keeps only in-frame clones here, not all; method: immunoSEQ multiplex PCR. This sample has approximately 240,000 clones, with 80% to 90% found just once. J is TRBJ2-7 and V is TRBV6-5, with 12 bases fitting TRBD2. This TCR was sampled from a woman aged 55 to 70 who had recovered from COVID-19. What was sequenced was peripheral blood. In DNA, the CDR3 is TGTGCCAGCAGTAGACTAGCGGGGGCCGCCTACGAGCAGTACTTC. Translation gives CASSRLAGAAYEQYF.